The text below deals with one TCR beta chain. This sample was included in a study of blood T cell repertoires in COVID-19. Overall study: Spain, Italy and the United States supplied samples that represented acute and convalescent COVID-19.

V lost 4 bases, J lost 5 bases, and 8 bases stayed unmatched. Germline V gives CDR1 SGHRS, CDR2 YFSETQ. The CDR3 loop spans 15 amino acids. Data came from immunoSEQ multiplex PCR; TCRdb stores just in-frame clones and leaves some out. Here the sample spans about 63,000 clones, 88% being singletons. The TCR originated in a human donor in a cohort sampled during active COVID-19. The sequencing input was peripheral blood. The chain uses TRBV5-1 and TRBJ2-1, with 8 bases lining up with TRBD2. The CDR3 protein is CASSSYSGKNNEQFF. The CDR3 region has the DNA TGCGCCAGCAGCAGCTATAGCGGGAAAAACAATGAGCAGTTCTTC.